What follows is one T cell receptor (beta chain) and its context. The CDR3 sequence is 18 residues long. Germline V lookup: CDR1 KGHSH, CDR2 LQKENI. V was clipped by 0 bases and J by 0 bases, with 15 bases between them. The data were obtained in a study of blood T cell repertoires in COVID-19. Study processing details: Counts of nucleated cells, estimated from reference gene primer amplification, were obtained. Produced via immunoSEQ multiplex PCR; TCRdb's table is partial and in-frame only. V, J and clone size were drawn from that table, and D and trimming were deduced from the DNA. The sample lists roughly 410,000 clones; 70% to 90% were seen once.

The clonotype comes from a woman between 40 and 50 years old with COVID-19, enrolled during active disease. The chain links TRBV18 to TRBJ2-4, with TRBD2 as a possible D gene (6 bases). The sequencing input was peripheral blood. The CDR3: CASSPPVGGVVAKNIQYF. The CDR3 DNA is TGTGCCAGCTCACCACCGGTGGGGGGAGTCGTAGCCAAAAACATTCAGTACTTC.